What follows describes a single T cell receptor (beta chain). Terminally differentiated effector memory CD45RA+ cells were excluded from the naive CD8 cells, which were CD45RO-negative and positively selected for CCR7. The method was immunoSEQ multiplex PCR; TCRdb's version includes in-frame clones alone and lacks a portion of them. The table includes hundreds of thousands of clones, around 96% detected once. The sample belongs to a study of shared clonotypes between healthy human individuals. The CDR3 has 12 residues. V lost 3 bases and J 2 bases, leaving 5 bases between the germline ends. Germline V gene sequence: CDR1 MDHEN, CDR2 SYDVKM.

The rearrangement joins TRBV28 to TRBJ2-7; the D is unclear. The sample was naive CD8+ T cells sorted from blood. The receptor was isolated from a woman in her twenties or thirties in good health. This CDR3 reads CASSLETYEQYF. CDR3 nucleotides: TGTGCCAGCAGTTTGGAGACCTACGAGCAGTACTTC.